A selection of T cell receptor beta chains follows, all from one sample in a study of shared clonotypes between healthy human individuals. Profiling relied on immunoSEQ multiplex PCR, and the TCRdb table lists in-frame clones only, not all of them. The sample has 1.4 million or so clones, 98% seen once. The sequencing input was naive CD4+ T cells sorted from blood. The source of these receptors is a man aged 30 to 45 in good health. CDR3s include the opening cysteine and the closing phenylalanine or tryptophan. The D gene is left open where the match is weak.

j_gene	d_gene	v_gene	CDR3aa	CDR3nt
TRBJ1-4	.	TRBV2	CASSELAGAFEKLFF	TGTGCCAGCAGTGAACTGGCAGGGGCTTTTGAAAAACTGTTTTTT
TRBJ2-3	TRBD2	TRBV6-1	CASSELAGGADTQYF	TGTGCCAGCAGTGAACTAGCGGGAGGTGCAGATACGCAGTATTTT
TRBJ2-1	.	TRBV30	CACLPNEQFF	TGTGCCTGTCTCCCCAATGAGCAGTTCTTC
TRBJ2-7	TRBD1	TRBV29-1	CSVEQGVYEQYF	TGCAGCGTCGAGCAGGGGGTCTACGAGCAGTACTTC
TRBJ2-2	.	TRBV27	CASSLSHMTLNTGELFF	TGTGCCAGCAGTTTATCCCACATGACACTTAACACCGGGGAGCTGTTTTTT
TRBJ2-7	.	TRBV5-1	CASSLEQGFEQYF	TGCGCCAGCAGCTTGGAACAGGGCTTCGAGCAGTACTTC
TRBJ2-7	TRBD2	TRBV7-8	CASTQRRLAGSREQYF	TGTGCCAGCACCCAGCGGAGGCTAGCGGGTTCACGCGAGCAGTACTTC
TRBJ2-1	.	TRBV28	CASQGTPDNEQFF	TGTGCCAGTCAGGGTACCCCTGACAATGAGCAGTTCTTC
TRBJ1-2	.	TRBV5-3	CARSEDWEFPRGYTF	TGTGCCAGAAGCGAGGATTGGGAATTTCCCCGTGGCTACACCTTC
TRBJ1-1	.	TRBV28	CASSLSWGGMNTEAFF	TGTGCCAGCAGTTTATCTTGGGGAGGGATGAACACTGAAGCTTTCTTT
TRBJ2-3	TRBD2	TRBV10-3	CAIRTSADTQYF	TGTGCCATCCGGACTAGCGCAGATACGCAGTATTTT
TRBJ2-5	.	TRBV9	CASSVGPASETQYF	TGTGCCAGCAGCGTAGGCCCAGCATCAGAGACCCAGTACTTC
TRBJ1-5	.	TRBV5-8	CASSLAGLNQPQHF	TGTGCCAGCAGCTTGGCGGGATTAAATCAGCCCCAGCATTTT
TRBJ1-4	.	TRBV5-4	CASSPRFGGPNEKLFF	TGTGCCAGCAGCCCAAGGTTCGGGGGCCCTAATGAAAAACTGTTTTTT
TRBJ1-5	.	TRBV5-8	CASSRRVGSPGNQPQHF	TGTGCCAGCAGCCGCCGCGTGGGGTCTCCTGGTAATCAGCCCCAGCATTTT
TRBJ2-1	TRBD2	TRBV2	CASSLTSGLSYNEQFF	TGTGCCAGCAGTCTAACTAGCGGTCTCTCCTACAATGAGCAGTTCTTC
TRBJ2-1	.	TRBV15	CATSLPAVNEQFF	TGTGCCACCAGTCTACCAGCGGTCAATGAGCAGTTCTTC
TRBJ2-1	.	TRBV5-1	CASSPGLRPTMYNEQFF	TGCGCCAGCAGCCCCGGGTTGCGGCCCACAATGTACAATGAGCAGTTCTTC
TRBJ2-7	.	TRBV9	CASSVVASSAEQYF	TGTGCCAGCAGCGTGGTGGCTAGCTCGGCCGAGCAGTACTTC
TRBJ2-1	.	TRBV6-5	CASSPGTGAWEQFF	TGTGCCAGCAGTCCCGGGACTGGGGCCTGGGAGCAGTTCTTC
TRBJ1-3	.	TRBV9	CASSGGNTIYF	TGTGCCAGCAGCGGTGGAAACACCATATATTTT
TRBJ1-1	.	TRBV6-6	CASRTDGNTEAFF	TGTGCCAGCAGAACGGACGGGAACACTGAAGCTTTCTTT
TRBJ2-3	TRBD2	TRBV19	CASSIWGGRSTDTQYF	TGTGCCAGTAGTATATGGGGCGGGAGAAGCACAGATACGCAGTATTTT
TRBJ2-1	.	TRBV9	CASSRAANEQFF	TGTGCCAGCAGCAGAGCGGCGAATGAGCAGTTCTTC
TRBJ2-5	TRBD2	TRBV18	CASSPLSGIRETQYF	TGTGCCAGCTCACCCCTTAGCGGGATCCGTGAGACCCAGTACTTC